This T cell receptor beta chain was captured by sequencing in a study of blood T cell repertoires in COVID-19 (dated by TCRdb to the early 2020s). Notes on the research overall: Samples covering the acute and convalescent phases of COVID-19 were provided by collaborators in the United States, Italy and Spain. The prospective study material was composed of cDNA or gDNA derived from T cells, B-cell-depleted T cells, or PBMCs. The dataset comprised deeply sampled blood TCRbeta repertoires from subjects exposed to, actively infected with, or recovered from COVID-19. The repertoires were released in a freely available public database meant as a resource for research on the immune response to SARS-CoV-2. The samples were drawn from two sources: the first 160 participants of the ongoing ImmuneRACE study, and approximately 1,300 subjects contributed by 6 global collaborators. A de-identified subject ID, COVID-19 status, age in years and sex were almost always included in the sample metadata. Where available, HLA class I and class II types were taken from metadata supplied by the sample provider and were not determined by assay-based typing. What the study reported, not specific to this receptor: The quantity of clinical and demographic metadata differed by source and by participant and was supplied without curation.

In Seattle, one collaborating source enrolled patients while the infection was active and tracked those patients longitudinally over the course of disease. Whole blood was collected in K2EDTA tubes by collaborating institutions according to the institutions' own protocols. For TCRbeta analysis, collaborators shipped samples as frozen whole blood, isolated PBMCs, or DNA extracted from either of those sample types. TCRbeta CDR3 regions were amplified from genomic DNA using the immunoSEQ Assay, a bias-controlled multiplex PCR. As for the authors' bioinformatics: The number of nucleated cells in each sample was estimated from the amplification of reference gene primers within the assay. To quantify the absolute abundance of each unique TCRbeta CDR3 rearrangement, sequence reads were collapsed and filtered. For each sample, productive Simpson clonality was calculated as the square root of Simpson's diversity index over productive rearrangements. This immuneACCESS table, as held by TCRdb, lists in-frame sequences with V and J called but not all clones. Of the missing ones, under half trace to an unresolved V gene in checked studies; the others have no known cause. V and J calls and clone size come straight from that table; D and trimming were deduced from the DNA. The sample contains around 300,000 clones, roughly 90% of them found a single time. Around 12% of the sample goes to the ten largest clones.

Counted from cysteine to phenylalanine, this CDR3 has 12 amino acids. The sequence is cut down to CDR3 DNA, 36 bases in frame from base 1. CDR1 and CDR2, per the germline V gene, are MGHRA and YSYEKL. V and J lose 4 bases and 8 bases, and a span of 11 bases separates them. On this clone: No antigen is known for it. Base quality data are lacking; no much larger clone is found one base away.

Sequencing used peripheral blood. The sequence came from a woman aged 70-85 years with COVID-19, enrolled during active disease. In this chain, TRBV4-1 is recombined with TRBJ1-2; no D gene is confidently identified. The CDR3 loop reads CASSPGPTGYTF. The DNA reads TGCGCCAGCAGCCCCGGTCCCACCGGCTACACCTTC.